This T cell receptor beta chain came from a study of OX40 agonist ivuxolimab in advanced cancers. Turning to the study itself: Patients were given ivuxolimab, an antibody that agonizes OX40 (CD134). General study points: In general, CD8+ T cells held more expanded clones than CD4+ did, on average.

Repertoires were generated with immunoSEQ multiplex PCR, while TCRdb's copy carries only in-frame clones and drops some. The sample lists 55,000 to 75,000 clones; roughly four fifths were seen once. As regards this clone: The antigen remains unidentified.

The cohort excluded patients with autoimmune disease history or systemic immunosuppression. With baseline, cycle 4 day 1, and cycle 7 day 1 as timepoints, blood was sampled. Trimming removed 4 bases from V and 6 bases from J; junction bases left unmatched: 13. The germline gives CDR1 LGHNA, CDR2 YNFKEQ. The CDR3 loop spans 16 amino acids. The gene calls are TRBV4-2 and TRBJ2-7; 9 bases map to TRBD2. The receptor was derived from an adult with an advanced solid tumor such as melanoma, head and neck, liver or kidney cancer. This specimen was CD4+ or CD8+ T cells sorted from blood, taken in a trial of the OX40 agonist ivuxolimab. CDR3 DNA: TGTGCCAGCAGCCGAGAACGAGGGCTAGCGGGGTCCGAGCAGTACTTC. Protein sequence: CASSRERGLAGSEQYF.